This entry features one T cell receptor beta chain sequence. Which antigen it targets is not known. No base quality information exists; no much larger clone differs at one position. Whole blood was collected in K2EDTA tubes by collaborating institutions according to the institutions' own protocols. For TCRbeta analysis, collaborators shipped samples as frozen whole blood, isolated PBMCs, or DNA extracted from either of those sample types. These data belong to a study of blood T cell repertoires in COVID-19 (dated by TCRdb to between 2020 and 2021). Study-wide context: Samples covering the acute and convalescent phases of COVID-19 were provided by collaborators in the United States, Italy and Spain. The repertoires were released in a freely available public database intended as a resource for research on the immune response to SARS-CoV-2. HLA class I and class II types, where available, came from metadata supplied by the sample provider rather than from assay-based typing. The prospective study material was composed of cDNA or gDNA derived from T cells, B-cell-depleted T cells, or PBMCs. Subjects who had been exposed to COVID-19, were actively infected with it, or had recovered from it provided the deeply sampled blood TCRbeta repertoires that made up the dataset. Sample metadata almost always included a de-identified subject ID, COVID-19 status, age in years and sex. Samples were obtained from the ongoing ImmuneRACE study (first 160 participants) and from about 1,300 subjects provided by 6 global collaborators.

Trimming accounts for 5 bases at V and 4 bases at J, while the number of junction bases matched to no gene is 11. From the cysteine through the phenylalanine, the CDR3 covers 16 amino acids. The CDR3 DNA has 48 bases and is translated from base 1. CDR1 SGHNT and CDR2 YYREEE were looked up in the germline V gene (reference sequence). TCRbeta CDR3 regions were amplified from genomic DNA by means of the immunoSEQ Assay, a bias-controlled multiplex PCR. The paper's data handling went like this. The number of nucleated cells in each sample was estimated by amplification of reference gene primers within the assay. To quantify the absolute abundance of each unique TCRbeta CDR3 rearrangement, sequence reads were collapsed and filtered. For each sample, productive Simpson clonality was calculated by taking the square root of Simpson's diversity index across productive rearrangements. Imported from immuneACCESS, the table was reduced by TCRdb to in-frame sequences with V and J called. These copies leave out some clones; in studies compared against another copy, an unresolved V gene accounts for under half, and the cause of the remainder is not known. D and trimming were read from the DNA, whereas the V and J calls and clone size are those reported in that table. This sample comprises some 16,000 clones, almost 90% of them detected only once. The leading ten clones occupy 2.5% to 3% of the sample.

Overall results and qualifications from the work: The amount of clinical and demographic metadata varied by source and participant and was provided uncurated.

The receptor was derived from a human donor in a cohort sampled during active COVID-19. Sequencing input: peripheral blood. The chain uses TRBV5-4 and TRBJ2-5; a stretch of 10 junction bases matches TRBD1. The CDR3 region: CASRARQGAPGETQYF. The nucleotides read TGTGCCAGCAGGGCCCGACAGGGGGCGCCGGGAGAGACCCAGTACTTC.